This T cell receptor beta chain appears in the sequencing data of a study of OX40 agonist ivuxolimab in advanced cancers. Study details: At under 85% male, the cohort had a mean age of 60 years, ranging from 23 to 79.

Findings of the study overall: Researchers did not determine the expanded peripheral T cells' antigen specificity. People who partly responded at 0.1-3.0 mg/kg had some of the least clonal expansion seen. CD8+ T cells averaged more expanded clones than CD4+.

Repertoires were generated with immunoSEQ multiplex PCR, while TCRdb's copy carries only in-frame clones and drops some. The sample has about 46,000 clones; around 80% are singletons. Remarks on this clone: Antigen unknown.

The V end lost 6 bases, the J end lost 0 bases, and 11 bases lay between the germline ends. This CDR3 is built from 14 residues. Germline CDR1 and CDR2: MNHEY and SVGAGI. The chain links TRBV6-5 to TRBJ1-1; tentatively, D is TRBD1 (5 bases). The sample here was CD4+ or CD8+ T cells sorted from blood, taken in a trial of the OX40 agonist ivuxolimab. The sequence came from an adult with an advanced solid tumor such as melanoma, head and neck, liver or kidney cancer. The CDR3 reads CASRKDTMNTEAFF. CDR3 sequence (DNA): TGTGCCAGCAGAAAGGACACCATGAACACTGAAGCTTTCTTT.